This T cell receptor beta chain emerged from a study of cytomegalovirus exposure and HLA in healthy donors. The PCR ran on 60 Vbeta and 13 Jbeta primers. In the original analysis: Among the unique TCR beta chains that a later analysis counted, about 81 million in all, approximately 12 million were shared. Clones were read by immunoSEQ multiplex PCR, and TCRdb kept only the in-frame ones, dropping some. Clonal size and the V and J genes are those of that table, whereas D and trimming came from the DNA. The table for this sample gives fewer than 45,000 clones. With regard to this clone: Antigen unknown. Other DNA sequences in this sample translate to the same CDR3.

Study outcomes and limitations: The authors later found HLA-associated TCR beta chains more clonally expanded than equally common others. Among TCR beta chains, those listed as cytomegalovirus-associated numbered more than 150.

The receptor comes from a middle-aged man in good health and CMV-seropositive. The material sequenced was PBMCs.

In DNA form, the CDR3 reads TGTGCCAGCGGGCAGGATAATTCACCCCTCCACTTT. Translating gives CASGQDNSPLHF. This chain uses TRBV9 with TRBJ1-6; D is ambiguous. V lost 7 bases and J lost 5, with 7 bases in between. Germline CDR1 SGDLS, CDR2 YYNGEE. The CDR3 sequence is 12 residues long.